Listed below are T cell receptor beta chains from one sample, sequenced in a study of monozygotic twins with inflammatory bowel disease. TCRdb re-called the 5' RACE reads and shows each CDR3 protein once, DNA omitted. The listing records more than 350,000 distinct CDR3 sequences. Sequenced input: blood. Every receptor here comes from a human donor with ulcerative colitis or Crohn's disease, or a healthy co-twin of an affected twin (not recorded which). Each CDR3 is given with its conserved first and last residue.

v_call	j_call	cdr3_aa
TRBV7-8	TRBJ1-1	CASSLEGGFTEAFF
TRBV6-1	TRBJ1-2	CASSEIRQGNYGYTF
TRBV5-1	TRBJ2-5	CASSPGQRGEETQYF
TRBV12-3/TRBV12-4	TRBJ2-2	CASRDSGRYTGELFF
TRBV12-3/TRBV12-4	TRBJ1-1	CASSLGARATEAFF
TRBV24-1	TRBJ2-5	CATSDGPGETQYF
TRBV20-1	TRBJ1-2	CSASWDGGDYGYTF
TRBV6-5	TRBJ1-1	CASSYRQVLTEAFF
TRBV3-1	TRBJ1-1	CASSQGSTEAFF
TRBV5-1	TRBJ1-1	CASSLEGLNTEAFF
TRBV6-2/TRBV6-3	TRBJ1-1	CASSPPGTANTEAFF
TRBV12-3/TRBV12-4	TRBJ2-7	CASSLIEGNYEQYF
TRBV29-1	TRBJ1-1	CSIGNGQNTEAFF
TRBV6-1	TRBJ2-7	CASRPEPGTSAYEQYF
TRBV12-3/TRBV12-4	TRBJ2-1	CASSDRDLANEQFF
TRBV6-1	TRBJ1-1	CASSGTMNTEAFF
TRBV6-1	TRBJ2-3	CASSALAGSTDTQYF
TRBV28	TRBJ1-6	CASLQGSYNSPLHF
TRBV5-1	TRBJ2-5	CASSLSYIAARRF
TRBV7-2	TRBJ1-1	CASSRGTGVPVAFF
TRBV5-1	TRBJ2-2	CASSLVPGPVAGELFF
TRBV5-6	TRBJ2-1	CASSLGLTSGRIEEQFF
TRBV12-3/TRBV12-4	TRBJ2-2	CASSPRDTGELFF
TRBV7-8	TRBJ1-2	CASSLISGGYTF
TRBV10-3	TRBJ2-7	CAISESGVYKQYF
TRBV25-1	TRBJ1-6	CASRPDRASPLHF
TRBV10-3	TRBJ2-1	CAISESKDLSYNEQFF
TRBV7-2	TRBJ2-1	CASTSGELRGF
TRBV4-3	TRBJ2-1	CASSQEKGLAGNEQFF
TRBV4-2	TRBJ2-3	CASSQEKAGVGDDTQYF
TRBV12-3/TRBV12-4	TRBJ2-4	CASRGQGSKNIQYF
TRBV24-1	TRBJ1-2	CATRDTTYGYTF
TRBV10-3	TRBJ2-7	CAISEGASGGSSYEQYF
TRBV5-1	TRBJ1-5	CASSLGLGGFSNQPQHF
TRBV7-9	TRBJ2-7	CASSLTGGGRPYEQYF
TRBV29-1	TRBJ1-2	CSAVGGDYGYTF
TRBV6-5	TRBJ2-1	CASSYIAGGYNEQFF
TRBV6-1	TRBJ1-4	CASSSQNRATNEKLFF
TRBV20-1	TRBJ2-7	CSAGLAVRSYEQYF
TRBV20-1	TRBJ2-5	CSARDGAQTQYF
TRBV6-1	TRBJ2-1	CASSNPLTGTPTNEQFF
TRBV20-1	TRBJ2-1	CSAGIAGGYNEQFF
TRBV7-2	TRBJ1-3	CASSSQGSGNTIYF
TRBV6-2/TRBV6-3	TRBJ1-5	CASTGPNQPQHF
TRBV4-1	TRBJ2-5	CASSQGFGGGSDRTQYF
TRBV28	TRBJ2-7	CASSLSPLNSYEQYF
TRBV7-2	TRBJ2-1	CASSPEGPYNEQFF
TRBV5-1	TRBJ2-1	CASSLAVGGARNEQFF
TRBV5-1	TRBJ2-1	CASSLDGPATYNEQFF
TRBV20-1	TRBJ2-1	CSFPRLAGGSYNEQFF
TRBV11-2	TRBJ2-1	CASSLEPGGSYNEQFF
TRBV2	TRBJ2-1	CASSAGQINEQFF
TRBV6-5	TRBJ1-1	CASSYRTEAFF
TRBV5-1	TRBJ2-3	CASSSQPLPTDTQYF